This TCR beta chain was documented in a study of T cells in women clearing cervical HPV infection. Measured with immunoSEQ multiplex PCR; TCRdb has only the in-frame clones, and not every one. The sample data list about 33,000 clones. The sample taken for sequencing was blood buffy coat. The sequence was collected from a woman between 18 and 69 years old with a cervical HPV16 infection that either progressed to CIN3+ or cleared (not recorded which).

The CDR3 loop is CSASHGTGVFTGELFF. Incomplete CDR3 DNA: TGCAGTGCTAGCCACGGGACAGGGGTCTTCACCGGGGAG. The V gene is TRBV20-1, the J gene TRBJ2-2, with 10 nucleotides matching TRBD1. The read finishes 3 residues shy of the CDR3 end, and the germline J gene is used to complete it. The V gene's germline CDR1 is DFQATT and CDR2 SNEGSKA (reference sequence). V was clipped by 3 bases and J by 4 bases; unmatched bases: 8. The CDR3 is 16 amino acids.